This TCR delta chain stems from a study of gamma-delta T cells after stem cell transplantation. TCRdb re-analyzed the RT-PCR reads via CATT. The table includes under 3,000 delta-chain clones, 40% to 50% detected once. Germline lookup yields CDR1 TSWWSYY and CDR2 QGS. Trimming pared 5 bases from V and 0 bases from J, leaving 16 bases between. The CDR3 totals 16 residues. J is TRDJ1 and V is TRDV1; no reliable D call. The specimen sequenced was gamma-delta T cells. The TCR was taken from a human donor. It is not recorded whose cells these are; they may come from a transplant donor. The CDR3 loop reads CALGKRVAKYTDKLIF. The CDR3, as DNA: TGTGCTCTTGGGAAGCGGGTGGCGAAGTACACCGATAAACTCATCTTT.